These 31 T cell receptor beta chains originate from one sample sequenced in a study of tissue T cells after allogeneic stem cell transplantation. The method was immunoSEQ multiplex PCR; TCRdb's version includes in-frame clones alone and lacks a portion of them. The data contain around 5,100 clones, about 30% of them seen just once; the ten biggest clones take up roughly 8.8%. The time point here: mouse harvest day 14 after allogeneic transplant. Each mouse received 10^7 T-cell-depleted marrow cells plus 10^6 splenic CD5+ T cells by tail vein. The sequencing input was skin. The receptors shown here come from a female BALB/c mouse given C57BL/6 T cells with graft-versus-host disease after an allogeneic hematopoietic cell transplant.

As to this clone: Germline and genes: mouse. The read falls 1 residue short of the CDR3 end, and the missing part is taken from the germline J gene. The chain employs TRBV26 and TRBJ2-7, with 12 nucleotides matching TRBD2. The CDR3 spans 14 residues. The V gene's germline CDR1 is KGHPV and CDR2 FQNQEV (reference sequence). Trimming removed 4 bases from V and 7 bases from J; junction bases left unmatched: 5. The DNA read from the CDR3 is TGTGCCAGCAGTCCGACTGGGGGGGCGCGAGAACAGTAC. It yields the protein CASSPTGGAREQY. The full CDR3 protein reads CASSPTGGAREQYF.

Regarding this clone: Mouse gene names apply. The missing CDR3 end, 1 residue past where the read stops, is filled in from the germline J gene. The genes are TRBV13-1 and TRBJ2-4, with 9 bases fitting TRBD2. V shed 0 bases and J 2 bases; nucleotides not matched to a gene: 1. Germline V CDR1 and CDR2: NSHNY, SYGAGN. The CDR3 has 15 residues. The CDR3 loop reads CASSDAGGVQNTLYF. The CDR3 bases that were read are TGTGCCAGCAGTGATGCTGGGGGGGTTCAAAACACCTTGTAC.

This clone qualifies as medium-sized. The gene names given are mouse names. The sequence runs out 1 residue before the end of the CDR3; the remainder is reconstructed from the germline J gene. The V and J genes are TRBV13-2 and TRBJ2-5, with a possible D match to TRBD2 (5 bases). This CDR3 is built from 13 residues. The ends were cut back, 3 bases at V and 2 bases at J, with 7 bases in the middle. Germline CDR1 is NNHNN and CDR2 is SYGAGS (reference sequence). This CDR3 is CASGVGSQDTQYF. Partial CDR3 DNA: TGTGCCAGCGGTGTGGGGTCCCAAGACACCCAGTAC.

This clone is deemed medium-sized. Any gene name here is a mouse gene name. The CDR3 extends 1 residue past the end of the read, so its final part is completed from the germline J gene. The J gene is TRBJ2-7, the V gene TRBV3, with TRBD2 matching over 8 bases. CDR1 is SNHLY and CDR2 is FYNGKV in the germline V gene (reference sequence). Trimming took 0 bases from V and 4 from J; bases not matched to a gene: 2. The CDR3 loop spans 14 amino acids. The CDR3 spells CASSLAWGGYEQYF. CDR3 bases read: TGTGCCAGCAGCTTAGCTTGGGGGGGGTATGAACAGTAC.

Regarding this clone: Gene names refer to mouse genes. The read finishes 1 residue shy of the CDR3 end, and the germline J gene is used to complete it. The chain employs TRBV26 and TRBJ1-1; D is unresolved. Germline V CDR1 and CDR2: KGHPV, FQNQEV (reference sequence). The CDR3 loop spans 13 amino acids. Trimming removed 0 bases from V and 3 bases from J, with 5 bases in between. Incomplete CDR3 DNA: TGTGCCAGCAGTCTGTCGTCGTACACAGAAGTCTTC. Its translation is CASSLSSYTEVF. From start to end, the CDR3 is CASSLSSYTEVFF.

About this clone: Gene names denote mouse genes. The observed sequence ends 1 residue before the CDR3 terminus, with the missing tail filled in from the germline J gene. This chain links TRBV26 with TRBJ2-5; 7 bases are shared with TRBD1. The V gene end was trimmed by 4 bases and the J gene end by 3 bases; junction bases not matched to a gene: 1. This CDR3 comprises 13 residues. Germline CDR1 KGHPV, CDR2 FQNQEV (reference sequence). The DNA read from the CDR3 is TGTGCCAGCAGTCCAGGGGGTCAAGACACCCAGTAC. Protein product: CASSPGGQDTQY. The whole CDR3 protein reads CASSPGGQDTQYF.

This clone was seen only a few times. Gene names are mouse gene names. Read data end 1 residue before the CDR3 end; the end is taken from the germline J gene. The chain uses TRBV14 and TRBJ2-7, with 9 bases matching TRBD1. Germline V CDR1 and CDR2: SGHDT, FRDEAV. J gave up 3 bases and V 2 bases, and 3 bases lay outside the gene matches. CDR3 size: 14 residues. The DNA read from the CDR3 is TGTGCCAGCAGTTTACAGGGGGCCCTCTATGAACAGTAC. This encodes CASSLQGALYEQY. The entire CDR3 protein reads CASSLQGALYEQYF.

This clone occurred a few times. Gene names denote mouse genes. With the read ending 1 residue before the CDR3 end, the germline J gene is used to fill in that end. This chain links TRBV23 with TRBJ2-5; whether TRBD2, the table's D call, matches the DNA was not checked. Looked up from germline, CDR1 is KGHTA and CDR2 is FQNQQP. CDR3 size: 15 residues. CDR3 residues: CSSSQSNWGDDTQYF. The CDR3 DNA, read in part, is TGCTCCAGCAGTCAATCAAACTGGGGGGATGACACCCAGTAC. Full variable domain (rest looked up from reference TRBV23 and TRBJ2-5): DAAVTQKPRYLIKMKGQEAEMKCIPEKGHTAVFWYQQKQSKELKFLIYFQNQQPLDQIDMVKERFSAVCPSSSLCSLGIRTCEAEDSALYLCSSSQSNWGDDTQYFGPGTRLLVL.

Comments on this clone: Here the gene names and germline are mouse. The read ends 1 residue early relative to the CDR3; the germline J gene fills the gap. This sequence joins TRBV13-2 and TRBJ2-7; 13 bases match TRBD2. Germline-derived CDR1 and CDR2 are NNHNN and SYGAGS (reference sequence). The CDR3 loop spans 16 amino acids. The ends lost 1 base at V and 7 bases at J; junction bases unmatched: 8. CDR3 in amino acids: CASGDPRTGGAREQYF. The CDR3 DNA, read in part, is TGTGCCAGCGGTGATCCGCGGACTGGGGGGGCGCGGGAACAGTAC.

This clone was found a few times. Each gene name is a mouse one. The CDR3 goes on 1 residue after the read ends, and that part is filled in from the germline J gene. The genes are TRBV26 and TRBJ1-1; D not resolved. Germline V gene data show CDR1 as KGHPV and CDR2 as FQNQEV (reference sequence). The CDR3 is 11 residues long. Between the trimmed V and J ends, which lost 5 bases and 3 bases, there was a span of 4 bases. The CDR3 DNA, read in part, is TGTGCCAGCAGTGTGGACACAGAAGTCTTC. Translating gives CASSVDTEVF. In full, the CDR3 is CASSVDTEVFF.

This clone was seen more than once but under ten times. Germline and genes: mouse. Sequencing ends 1 residue short of the CDR3 end; the germline J gene provides the rest. This chain joins TRBV16 and TRBJ1-2, with TRBD1 as a possible D gene (5 bases). Germline V lookup: CDR1 SGHSA, CDR2 FRNQAP. The CDR3 has 13 residues. V lost 4 bases and J 3 bases, leaving 9 bases between the germline ends. The sequenced part of the CDR3 DNA is TGTGCAAGCAGCTCTCAGGGATACTCCGACTACACC. Translated, it gives CASSSQGYSDYT. From start to end, the CDR3 is CASSSQGYSDYTF. Together with reference TRBV16 and TRBJ1-2, the CDR3 gives the full variable domain: NAGVIQTPRHKVTGKGQEATLWCEPISGHSAVFWYRQTIVQGLEFLTYFRNQAPIDDSGMPKERFSAQMPNQSHSTLKIQSTQPQDSAVYLCASSSQGYSDYTFGSGTRLLVI.

Judged by abundance, this clone is large. Genes and germline come from the mouse. The CDR3 is cut off 1 residue early in the read; its end comes from the germline J gene. The V call is TRBV13-3, the J call TRBJ2-7, with 13 nucleotides matching TRBD2. Germline values: CDR1 NNHDY, CDR2 SYVADS. This CDR3 contains 14 residues. V lost 5 bases to trimming and J lost 3 bases; unmatched junction nucleotides: 2. The CDR3 bases that were read are TGTGCCAGCAGCGGGGACTGGGGGGGCTATGAACAGTAC. It is translated as CASSGDWGGYEQY. The CDR3 reads in full as CASSGDWGGYEQYF.

This clone was detected a few times. Gene labels here are mouse ones. Coverage ceases 1 residue before the CDR3 finishes, and the germline J gene fills in the end. The J gene is TRBJ1-1, the V gene TRBV13-1; D possibly corresponds to TRBD1 (6 bases). The CDR3 sequence is 13 residues long. Germline lookup yields CDR1 NSHNY and CDR2 SYGAGN. V lost 4 bases, J lost 1 base, and 8 bases lay in between. The CDR3 here is CASSPGQNTEVFF. The covered CDR3 bases are TGTGCCAGCAGTCCGGGACAAAACACAGAAGTCTTC.

On this clone: Gene names are the mouse ones. CDR3: CASSLRGVSNERLFF. The part of the CDR3 DNA that was read is TGTGCCAGCTCTCTCAGGGGGGTTTCCAACGAAAGATTATTT. This sequence joins TRBV12-1 and TRBJ1-4; TRBD1 might be the D (6 bases). From the germline J gene comes the end of the CDR3, since the read stops 1 residue before it. Germline loops: CDR1 SGHSN, CDR2 HYEKVE. CDR3 length: 15 residues. V was cut by 0 bases and J by 0 bases, with 7 bases left in between. The full variable domain, with the rest looked up from reference TRBV12-1 and TRBJ1-4, is DSGVVQSPRHIIKEKGGRSVLTCIPISGHSNVVWYQQTLGKELKFLIQHYEKVERDKGFLPSRFSVQQFDDYHSEMNMSALELEDSAMYFCASSLRGVSNERLFFGHGTKLSVL.

This clone was seen only once. The listed genes are named as in mouse. The read terminates 1 residue ahead of where the CDR3 ends, so the germline J gene completes it. V is TRBV26 and J is TRBJ2-3; D not resolved. The CDR3 covers 14 residues. Trimming stripped 2 bases from V and 0 bases from J, with 6 bases between. Germline V gene data show CDR1 as KGHPV and CDR2 as FQNQEV (reference sequence). CDR3 residues: CASSLTDSAETLYF. The sequenced part of the CDR3 DNA is TGTGCCAGCAGTCTGACGGATAGTGCAGAAACGCTGTAT.

About this clone itself: Mouse gene names apply. The read terminates 1 residue ahead of where the CDR3 ends, so the germline J gene completes it. The rearrangement joins TRBV26 to TRBJ1-1, with no clear D. V was trimmed by 6 bases and J by 5 bases, leaving 7 bases between them. CDR3 size: 11 residues. Germline CDR1 reads KGHPV; CDR2 reads FQNQEV (reference sequence). CDR3 DNA (partial): TGTGCCAGCAGGACAAGAACAGAAGTCTTC. Translated: CASRTRTEVF. The CDR3 in its entirety is CASRTRTEVFF.

This clone was detected a few times. Germline and genes here are mouse. The CDR3 end is not reached by the read, which stops 1 residue before it; the germline J gene fills it in. The chain couples TRBV15 to TRBJ1-1; 9 bases fit TRBD1. The germline CDR1 and CDR2 sequences are SGHND and FRSKSL. The CDR3 has 13 amino acids. After removal of 4 bases from V and 5 bases from J, the junction contained 2 bases not matched to a gene. CDR3 in amino acids: CASSSTGGTEVFF. The DNA read from the CDR3 is TGTGCCAGCAGTTCGACAGGGGGGACAGAAGTCTTC.

This clone has just a few counts. The gene symbols are mouse symbols. The read ends 1 residue shy of where the CDR3 ends; the end is completed using the germline J gene. The chain joins TRBV4 to TRBJ1-2; D not certain. Germline V lookup: CDR1 LGHDT, CDR2 YNNKQL (reference sequence). The CDR3 consists of 12 residues. V gave up 8 bases and J gave up 0 bases, with 7 bases separating them. CDR3 sequence: CASRFANSDYTF. CDR3 bases read: TGTGCCAGCCGGTTTGCAAACTCCGACTACACC.

On this clone: The genes are named according to mouse. The CDR3 end is not reached by the read, which stops 1 residue before it; the germline J gene fills it in. This specimen includes other DNA sequences encoding the same CDR3. This chain uses TRBV20 with TRBJ2-1; a possible D gene is TRBD2 (6 bases). This CDR3 spans 14 amino acids. Germline CDR1 and CDR2: GFQATS and STVNSAI. V lost 1 base to trimming and J lost 0 bases, with 7 bases between them. CDR3 bases read: TGTGGTGCTAGGGGGGGGGTTAACTATGCTGAGCAGTTC. Translating it yields CGARGGVNYAEQF. The full CDR3 reads CGARGGVNYAEQFF.

Points on this clone: All gene names here are mouse names. The read comes to an end 1 residue before the CDR3 does, leaving the germline J gene to fill in the end. The chain uses TRBV29 and TRBJ2-4; no firm D call. The V end was cut by 6 bases, the J end by 7 bases, with 11 bases between. The CDR3 spans 12 residues. The germline V gene encodes CDR1 MSHET and CDR2 SYDVDS. The CDR3 loop is CASSPEGDTLYF. CDR3 DNA, as far as it was read: TGTGCTAGCAGCCCGGAGGGAGACACCTTGTAC.

This clone was seen only a few times. A single base is all that separates this from a far larger clone, so a read error is likely. Gene and germline names: mouse. The observed sequence ends 1 residue before the CDR3 terminus, with the missing tail filled in from the germline J gene. This sequence joins TRBV1 and TRBJ2-7; 9 bases are a match to TRBD1. The CDR3 is made up of 14 amino acids. The V gene's germline CDR1 is NSQYPW and CDR2 LRSPGD (reference sequence). CDR3 bases read: TGCACCTGCTGTGCACGCGACAGGGGGGATGAACAGTAC. Protein: CTCCARDRGDEQY. The CDR3 reads in full as CTCCARDRGDEQYF.

In the case of this clone: The gene symbols are mouse symbols. The CDR3 loop reads CTCSARDRGNSDYTF. The sequenced CDR3 bases are TGCACCTGCAGTGCCCGGGACAGGGGTAACTCCGACTACACC. The genes are TRBV1 and TRBJ1-2; 10 nucleotides match TRBD1. With the read ending 1 residue before the CDR3 end, the germline J gene is used to fill in that end. The CDR3 totals 15 residues. The V segment lost 3 bases and the J segment 2 bases; nucleotides outside the gene matches: 3. Germline-derived CDR1 and CDR2 are NSQYPW and LRSPGD (reference sequence).

This clone was recorded a few times. All gene names here are mouse names. Read coverage stops 1 residue before the CDR3 terminus; the germline J gene supplies the remainder. V usage is TRBV26 and J usage is TRBJ2-5; D ambiguous. The CDR3 consists of 14 residues. CDR1 KGHPV and CDR2 FQNQEV come from the germline V gene (reference sequence). V lost 0 bases and J 0 bases, leaving 4 bases between the germline ends. The sequenced part of the CDR3 DNA is TGTGCCAGCAGTCTGTCTTATAACCAAGACACCCAGTAC. Translating gives CASSLSYNQDTQY. The entire CDR3 sequence reads CASSLSYNQDTQYF.

Concerning this clone itself: The gene names given are mouse names. The CDR3 bases that were read are TGTGCCAGCAGTCTCCTCCAGGGGGCTGAGCAGTTC. It yields the protein CASSLLQGAEQF. In full, the CDR3 reads CASSLLQGAEQFF. V is TRBV26 and J is TRBJ2-1; D might be TRBD1 (6 bases). The read ends 1 residue before the CDR3 terminus; that terminus is restored from the germline J gene. The germline V gene has CDR1 KGHPV and CDR2 FQNQEV (reference sequence). This CDR3 region has 13 residues. The V gene lost 3 bases and the J gene lost 7 bases, with 10 bases spanning the gap. The full variable domain, its missing parts supplied by reference TRBV26 and TRBJ2-1, is NSKVIQTPRYLVKGQGQKAKMRCIPEKGHPVVFWYQQNKNNEFKFLINFQNQEVLQQIDMTEKRFSAECPSNSPCSLEIQSSEAGDSALYLCASSLLQGAEQFFGPGTRLTVL.

On this clone itself: Genes here carry mouse names. The read terminates 1 residue before the CDR3 end, so the remaining end is supplied by the germline J gene. The chain uses TRBV16 and TRBJ1-1, with a possible D match to TRBD1 (6 bases). The V and J ends lost 6 bases and 1 base respectively, with 12 bases between them. CDR1 is SGHSA, CDR2 FRNQAP, per germline. This CDR3 comprises 14 residues. The covered CDR3 bases are TGTGCAAGCAGACCCGGGACAAAAAACACAGAAGTCTTC. It specifies CASRPGTKNTEVF. The entire CDR3 sequence reads CASRPGTKNTEVFF.

This clone appeared a few times. Any gene name here is a mouse gene name. The chain's CDR3 is CASSLRWPSAETLYF. The DNA read from the CDR3 is TGTGCCAGCAGTCTGCGCTGGCCTAGTGCAGAAACGCTGTAT. This chain connects TRBV26 to TRBJ2-3; D not resolved. Read data end 1 residue before the CDR3 end; the end is taken from the germline J gene. The germline V and J ends were trimmed by 2 bases and 0 bases, with 9 bases remaining between them. The CDR3 length is 15 residues. Germline lookup yields CDR1 KGHPV and CDR2 FQNQEV (reference sequence).

The sample holds a few counts of this clone. Genes and germline are mouse. The read ends 1 residue shy of where the CDR3 ends; the end is completed using the germline J gene. Distinct nucleotide sequences in the sample also encode this CDR3. The gene calls are TRBV26 and TRBJ1-1; D is uncertain. This CDR3 is 13 amino acids long. Trimming left V 4 bases short and J 0 bases short, with 6 bases between. In germline, CDR1 is KGHPV, CDR2 FQNQEV (reference sequence). The DNA read from the CDR3 is TGTGCCAGCAGTCAGGGAGCAAACACAGAAGTCTTC. It is translated as CASSQGANTEVF. The full CDR3 protein reads CASSQGANTEVFF.

As to this clone: Gene labels here are mouse ones. The read terminates 1 residue ahead of where the CDR3 ends, so the germline J gene completes it. The genes are TRBV26 and TRBJ1-2; D is unresolved. With 0 bases removed from V and 0 bases from J, the gap between germline ends came to 8 bases. The V gene's germline CDR1 is KGHPV and CDR2 FQNQEV (reference sequence). The length of the CDR3 is 15 residues. Partial CDR3 DNA: TGTGCCAGCAGTCTGTCGTTCGGTGCAAACTCCGACTACACC. It is translated as CASSLSFGANSDYT. The full CDR3 reads CASSLSFGANSDYTF.

Concerning this clone: Mouse gene names and germline throughout. The read ends 1 residue before the CDR3 terminus; that terminus is restored from the germline J gene. This chain joins TRBV12-1 and TRBJ2-4; perhaps TRBD2 as D (7 bases). Germline lookup yields CDR1 SGHSN and CDR2 HYEKVE. The CDR3 loop spans 15 amino acids. V lost 0 bases, J lost 3 bases, and 12 bases lay in between. CDR3 sequence reads: CASSLGGGRQNTLYF. Incomplete CDR3 DNA: TGTGCCAGCTCTCTCGGTGGGGGGCGGCAAAACACCTTGTAC.

On this clone: Mouse germline and gene names are used. The CDR3 end falls 1 residue outside the read, so it is completed with the germline J gene. J is TRBJ1-4 and V is TRBV3; TRBD1 is a possible D gene (5 bases). CDR3 length equals 14 residues. Trimming removed 5 bases at V and 0 bases at J, with 7 bases between. Germline CDR1 is SNHLY and CDR2 is FYNGKV (reference sequence). The covered CDR3 bases are TGTGCCAGCAGCCGGACAATTTCCAACGAAAGATTATTT. It codes for CASSRTISNERLF. The complete CDR3 protein is CASSRTISNERLFF.

About this clone: Mouse names are used for the genes. The read terminates 1 residue before the CDR3 end, so the remaining end is supplied by the germline J gene. The chain has TRBV26 and TRBJ2-5, with D perhaps TRBD1 (5 bases). Per the germline V gene, CDR1 is KGHPV and CDR2 is FQNQEV (reference sequence). The CDR3 loop spans 13 amino acids. Trimming removed 6 bases from V and 0 bases from J, with 7 bases in between. The sequenced CDR3 bases are TGTGCCAGCAGCAGACAGAACCAAGACACCCAGTAC. Protein: CASSRQNQDTQY. The complete CDR3 sequence is CASSRQNQDTQYF.